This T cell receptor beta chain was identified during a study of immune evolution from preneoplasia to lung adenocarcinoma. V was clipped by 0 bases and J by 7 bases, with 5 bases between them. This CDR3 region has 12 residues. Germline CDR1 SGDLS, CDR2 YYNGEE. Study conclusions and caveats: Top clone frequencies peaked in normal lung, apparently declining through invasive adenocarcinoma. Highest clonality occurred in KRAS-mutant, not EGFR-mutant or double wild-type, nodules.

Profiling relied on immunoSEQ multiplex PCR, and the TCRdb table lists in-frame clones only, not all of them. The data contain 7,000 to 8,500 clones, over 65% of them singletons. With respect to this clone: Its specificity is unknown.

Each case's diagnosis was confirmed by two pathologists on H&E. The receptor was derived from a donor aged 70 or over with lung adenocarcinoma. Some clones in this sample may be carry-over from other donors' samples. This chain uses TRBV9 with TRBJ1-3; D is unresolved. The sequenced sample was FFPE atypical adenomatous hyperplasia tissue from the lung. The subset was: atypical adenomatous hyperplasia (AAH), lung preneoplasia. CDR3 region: CASSVGMNTIYF. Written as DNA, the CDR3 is TGTGCCAGCAGCGTAGGCATGAACACCATATATTTT.